Following are 21 T cell receptor beta chains from one sample sequenced in a study of PD-1 blockade in classical Hodgkin lymphoma. Sequencing used immunoSEQ multiplex PCR; TCRdb keeps in-frame clones, though not all of them. The sample lists around 40,000 clones, more than 60% occurring once. Stated time point: cycle 4 day 1 (C4D1), after less than seven weeks of nivolumab. Each patient experienced a relapse that followed autologous stem cell transplantation, and brentuximab vedotin exposure varied. Here the sequenced sample was peripheral blood mononuclear cells (PBMCs), taken before the fourth cycle of nivolumab. All receptors come from a human donor with classical Hodgkin lymphoma.

The chain employs TRBV5-6 and TRBJ2-5; 8 nucleotides agree with TRBD2. The V gene end was trimmed by 5 bases and the J gene end by 5 bases; junction bases not matched to a gene: 11. Germline values: CDR1 SGHDT, CDR2 YYEEEE. The CDR3 sequence is 15 residues long. The CDR3, as DNA: TGTGCCAGCAGGTATACGGGGGGGCCGCGGGAGACCCAGTACTTC. It codes for CASRYTGGPRETQYF.

This clone was recorded only once. This chain's CDR3 is CASSLFMRPLTDTQYF. The DNA for the CDR3 is TGTGCCAGCAGTCTCTTTATGCGCCCCCTAACAGATACGCAGTATTTT. V usage is TRBV27 and J usage is TRBJ2-3; D is uncertain. This CDR3 has 16 amino acids. Trimming stripped 5 bases from V and 3 bases from J, with 18 bases between. Germline CDR1 is MNHEY and CDR2 is SMNVEV (reference sequence).

This clone turned up a few times. In DNA, the CDR3 is TGTGCCAGCAGTGAATATGGCAGGAACACTGAAGCTTTCTTT. This codes for CASSEYGRNTEAFF. The chain employs TRBV2 and TRBJ1-1; D is undetermined. The CDR3 is 14 residues long. Germline V gene sequence: CDR1 SNHLY, CDR2 FYNNEI. V lost 2 bases and J lost 1, with 8 bases in between.

The chain links TRBV18 to TRBJ1-1, with D hard to call. V was cut by 1 base and J by 3 bases, with 3 bases left in between. Germline V gene lookup returns CDR1 KGHSH and CDR2 LQKENI. The CDR3 totals 12 residues. CDR3 sequence reads: CASSPRDTEAFF. In DNA, the CDR3 is TGTGCCAGCTCACCACGCGACACTGAAGCTTTCTTT. Full variable domain (remainder filled in from reference TRBV18 and TRBJ1-1): NAGVMQNPRHLVRRRGQEARLRCSPMKGHSHVYWYRQLPEEGLKFMVYLQKENIIDESGMPKERFSAEFPKEGPSILRIQQVVRGDSAAYFCASSPRDTEAFFGQGTRLTVV.

The J gene is TRBJ2-2, the V gene TRBV16; D remains ambiguous. CDR1 is KGHSY and CDR2 is FQNENV in the germline V gene. V was cut by 3 bases and J by 3 bases, with 14 bases left in between. The CDR3 extends over 16 amino acids. CDR3 nucleotides: TGTGCCAGCAGCCAGTTCGGTCGAGCTTACACCGGGGAGCTGTTTTTT. Translating it yields CASSQFGRAYTGELFF.

The rearrangement uses TRBV4-3 and TRBJ2-3; D remains ambiguous. The germline V gene encodes CDR1 LGHNA and CDR2 YSLEER. V was clipped by 1 base and J by 5 bases, with 4 bases between them. The CDR3 has 12 residues. The CDR3 region is CASSQGRDTQYF. The CDR3 nucleotides are TGCGCCAGCAGCCAAGGCCGAGATACGCAGTATTTT.

V and J are TRBV21-1 and TRBJ2-4; TRBD1 is the table's D call, not checked against the DNA. TRBV21-1 is flagged as a pseudogene. The CDR3 covers 18 residues. The CDR3 nucleotides are TGTGCCAGCAGTTCCCACAGGGCACAGTTACAAGCCAAAAACATTCAGTACTTC. Protein product: CASSSHRAQLQAKNIQYF.

The chain carries TRBV9 and TRBJ1-3; TRBD1 agrees at 10 bases. The J segment lost 4 bases and the V segment lost 4 bases, leaving 8 bases of the junction unmatched. The germline CDR1 and CDR2 sequences are SGDLS and YYNGEE. The CDR3 runs to 16 residues. The CDR3 here is CASSPWTGGEGNTIYF. The CDR3 DNA reads as TGTGCCAGCAGCCCTTGGACAGGGGGAGAGGGAAACACCATATATTTT.

This sequence joins TRBV6-1 and TRBJ1-2; D unresolved. Looked up from germline, CDR1 is MNHNS and CDR2 is SASEGT. This CDR3 comprises 12 residues. V shed 6 bases and J shed 7 bases, with 12 bases lying between them. The CDR3 DNA sequence: TGTGCCAGCAGCGAGTCATTGGGTGGCTACACCTTC. Its protein is CASSESLGGYTF.

This rearrangement joins TRBV7-9 to TRBJ2-3; D perhaps matches TRBD1 (6 bases). V was shortened by 5 bases and J by 7 bases, with 16 bases between the two germline ends. Germline-derived CDR1 and CDR2 are SEHNR and FQNEAQ (reference sequence). This CDR3 is built from 14 residues. In DNA form, the CDR3 reads TGTGCCAGCAGCGGAGGACAGTCGCGGAATACGCAGTATTTT. Translating it yields CASSGGQSRNTQYF.

The CDR3 here is CASSHWREAGELFF. The CDR3 nucleotides are TGTGCCAGCAGCCATTGGAGAGAGGCCGGGGAGCTGTTTTTT. The chain carries TRBV4-2 and TRBJ2-2; unclear D gene. CDR1 and CDR2 (germline): LGHNA, YNFKEQ. The CDR3 has 14 residues. V was clipped by 3 bases and J by 6 bases, with 11 bases between them.

This clone was recorded a few times. The rearrangement joins TRBV18 to TRBJ1-6; 10 bases are a match to TRBD1. CDR3 size: 16 residues. The germline V gene has CDR1 KGHSH and CDR2 LQKENI. Unmatched junction bases numbered 8, after V lost 4 bases and J lost 8 bases. The CDR3 here is CASSLQGTGADSPLHF. As DNA, the CDR3 is TGTGCCAGCTCACTCCAAGGGACAGGGGCGGATTCACCCCTCCACTTT.

The chain links TRBV27 to TRBJ1-3, with D possibly TRBD1 on 5 matching bases. CDR3 length: 17 residues. The V gene's germline CDR1 is MNHEY and CDR2 SMNVEV (reference sequence). Trimming left V 5 bases short and J 0 bases short, with 17 bases between. CDR3 DNA: TGTGCCAGCAGTCCACGACAGATACACACCTCTGGAAACACCATATATTTT. Translation gives CASSPRQIHTSGNTIYF.

The V gene is TRBV5-1, the J gene TRBJ2-3, with D tentatively TRBD1 (7 bases). V gave up 4 bases and J gave up 5 bases, with 20 bases separating them. This CDR3 is built from 16 residues. From germline, CDR1 is SGHRS and CDR2 YFSETQ. CDR3 in DNA: TGCGCCAGCAGCATCAGAATGACAGGGCGGGGAGATACGCAGTATTTT. It specifies CASSIRMTGRGDTQYF.

The J gene is TRBJ2-7, the V gene TRBV7-2; no firm D call. Germline V lookup: CDR1 SGHTA, CDR2 FQGNSA. The CDR3 contains 14 residues. Deletions cut 7 bases from V and 4 bases from J, with 17 bases between. The CDR3, as DNA: TGTGCCAGCACCCAGAGTATTACTGGTTACGAGCAGTACTTC. This gives the protein CASTQSITGYEQYF.

The chain recombines TRBV7-8 with TRBJ2-2; TRBD2 aligns across 10 bases. Losses at the gene ends were 0 bases for V and 3 bases for J; bases not matched to a gene: 13. The CDR3 contains 20 residues. Germline V gives CDR1 SGHVS, CDR2 FQNEAQ. This CDR3 reads CASSLARIAGGSRDTGELFF. CDR3 nucleotides: TGTGCCAGCAGCTTAGCGCGGATAGCGGGGGGCTCCCGGGACACCGGGGAGCTGTTTTTT.

This chain uses TRBV30 with TRBJ1-2, with TRBD1 identical over 7 bases. V was pared by 5 bases and J by 8 bases, with 11 bases of the junction left unmatched. CDR1 is GTSNPN, CDR2 SVGIG, per germline (reference sequence). The CDR3 has 13 residues. The CDR3 sequence is CAWCLGGVGGYTF. DNA of the CDR3: TGTGCCTGGTGCCTAGGGGGCGTAGGCGGCTACACCTTC.

The chain links TRBV7-9 to TRBJ2-5, with TRBD2 as a possible D gene (5 bases). V shed 5 bases and J shed 2 bases, with 9 bases lying between them. Germline values: CDR1 SEHNR, CDR2 FQNEAQ (reference sequence). This CDR3 has 13 residues. CDR3 loop: CASSEEGQETQYF. The CDR3 nucleotides are TGTGCCAGCAGCGAAGAGGGACAAGAGACCCAGTACTTC. Full variable domain (remainder filled in from reference TRBV7-9 and TRBJ2-5): DTGVSQNPRHKITKRGQNVTFRCDPISEHNRLYWYRQTLGQGPEFLTYFQNEAQLEKSRLLSDRFSAERPKGSFSTLEIQRTEQGDSAMYLCASSEEGQETQYFGPGTRLLVL.

The V call is TRBV2, the J call TRBJ2-7; the D gene is possibly TRBD2 (5 bases). Trimming took off 0 bases at V and 6 bases at J, with 9 bases between the two ends. This CDR3 is 13 amino acids long. Germline CDR1 reads SNHLY; CDR2 reads FYNNEI. DNA of the CDR3: TGTGCCAGCAGTGAAGCCCGGAGGAGCGAGCAGTACTTC. Protein product: CASSEARRSEQYF.

The J gene is TRBJ2-7, the V gene TRBV9; possible D gene TRBD2, 7 bases. The CDR3 has 16 amino acids. The V end was cut by 4 bases, the J end by 2 bases, with 19 bases between. Per the germline V gene, CDR1 is SGDLS and CDR2 is YYNGEE. The DNA of the CDR3 is TGTGCCAGCAGCCCCTTCCGGGGGGCCCATGCCTACGAGCAGTACTTC. This codes for CASSPFRGAHAYEQYF.

V gene TRBV7-2 combines with J gene TRBJ2-7; D unclear. The V end lost 1 base, the J end lost 4 bases, and 8 bases lay between the germline ends. This CDR3 region has 13 residues. Per the germline V gene, CDR1 is SGHTA and CDR2 is FQGNSA. Here the CDR3 reads CASSLVDPYEQYF. The CDR3 DNA sequence: TGTGCCAGCAGCTTAGTGGACCCGTACGAGCAGTACTTC. Supplemented by reference TRBV7-2 and TRBJ2-7, the full variable domain reads GAGVSQSPSNKVTEKGKDVELRCDPISGHTALYWYRQSLGQGLEFLIYFQGNSAPDKSGLPSDRFSAERTGGSVSTLTIQRTQQEDSAVYLCASSLVDPYEQYFGPGTRLTVT.